This TCR beta chain was sequenced in a study of T cells in women clearing cervical HPV infection. Study-wide context: Controls' single incident HPV16 infection cleared within 12 months without precancer. Overall study findings and caveats: Repertoire richness, not evenness, was significantly elevated in CIN3+ cases versus controls.

Only in-frame clones appear in the TCRdb table, and some are missing; sequencing was by immunoSEQ multiplex PCR. The sample's table shows some 37,000 clones. Notes on this clone: Its antigen is as yet unknown.

Input material: blood buffy coat. This sequence was found in a woman aged 18 to 69 with a cervical HPV16 infection that either progressed to CIN3+ or cleared (not recorded which).

The sequenced part of the CDR3 DNA is TGCAGTGCTAGACGTAGGAACTACAATCAGCCC. This codes for CSARRRNYNQP. The full CDR3 is CSARRRNYNQPQHF. This sequence joins TRBV20-1 and TRBJ1-5; no firm D call. The read falls 3 residues short of the CDR3 end, and the missing part is taken from the germline J gene. V shed 2 bases and J shed 3 bases, with 11 bases lying between them. The CDR3 sequence is 14 residues long. Germline lookup yields CDR1 DFQATT and CDR2 SNEGSKA (reference sequence).